The text below deals with one T cell receptor (beta chain). Its target is unknown. V was pared by 5 bases and J by 3 bases, with 15 bases between. The CDR3 has 15 residues. Germline CDR1 reads LNHNV; CDR2 reads YYDKDF (reference sequence). cDNA synthesis used the whole RNA isolate, giving expressed TCRB sequences. Clones were read by immunoSEQ multiplex PCR, and TCRdb kept only the in-frame ones, dropping some. The sample records 600,000 to 700,000 clones, roughly 13% being singletons. This entry comes from a study of beta chain features in type 1 diabetes. General study findings and limits: Shorter TCRB CDR3s, moderately but significantly so, marked every one of the four CD4+ subsets in Type 1 diabetes patients. A potential PCR bias toward shorter templates would be equal in patient and control samples.

The origin of this receptor is a man aged 18 to 29 with type 1 diabetes. This chain joins TRBV15 and TRBJ2-3; D might be TRBD1 (6 bases). The sample taken for sequencing was naive CD4+ T cells from blood. CDR3 sequence reads: CATSPQGTATDTQYF. The CDR3 nucleotides read TGTGCCACCAGCCCCCAGGGGACCGCTACAGATACGCAGTATTTT.